This T cell receptor beta chain originates from a study of CD8 T cells in Susac syndrome. As for this clonotype: Its antigen is as yet unknown.

General study findings and limits: As the study acknowledged, the number of individuals who were part of its TCR sequencing and HLA analysis was relatively small.

An amount of RNA that ranged from roughly 0.45 to 1 ug was reverse transcribed with random hexamers. The amplification used immunoSEQ multiplex PCR on TCR beta CDR3; it spanned 54 Vbeta and 13 Jbeta. From the immunoSEQ multiplex PCR reads, TCRdb called clonotypes with MiXCR, one entry per CDR3 protein. This repertoire shows 330,000 or so distinct CDR3 sequences, about 91% found once; its top ten account for approximately 0.18%. The CDR3 has 14 residues. Germline V gives CDR1 MNHEY, CDR2 SMNVEV (reference sequence). Trimming cost V 5 bases and J 0 bases, with 10 bases left between them. The multiple sclerosis controls consisted of treatment-naive patients with relapsing-remitting disease, either stable or active. In contrast to the negatively isolated CD8+ and CD4+ T cells, TEMRA cells were FACS-enriched.

This sequence originates from a human donor with multiple sclerosis. Source material: CD8+ T cells from PBMCs. The V gene is TRBV27, the J gene TRBJ2-5; no clear D gene. This CDR3 reads CASSPTAYQETQYF. In nucleotides, the CDR3 is TGTGCCAGCAGTCCGACCGCGTACCAAGAGACCCAGTACTTC.